The 19 T cell receptor beta chains reported below all come from one sample, sequenced in a study of neurological immune-mediated disorders. Time point: technical triplicate 3. One entry per CDR3 protein, called by TCRdb with MiXCR from the 5' RACE reads. The data contain about 44,000 distinct CDR3 sequences, 20% to 25% of them singletons. Input material: PBMCs. The receptors originated from a man aged 60 to 69 with HTLV-1-associated myelopathy (HAM/TSP).

This clonotype was recorded many times. The V gene is TRBV5-1, the J gene TRBJ2-1; D gene uncertain. This CDR3 has 14 amino acids. Between the trimmed V and J ends, which lost 3 bases and 3 bases, there was a span of 10 bases. Germline assignment: CDR1 SGHRS and CDR2 YFSETQ. The CDR3: CASSSTGLYNEQFF. The CDR3 nucleotides are TGCGCCAGCAGCTCAACCGGGCTCTACAATGAGCAGTTCTTC.

This rearrangement joins TRBV18 to TRBJ2-2; 12 positions match TRBD2. The J segment lost 2 bases and the V segment lost 3 bases, leaving 4 bases of the junction unmatched. There are 17 residues in the CDR3. CDR1 KGHSH and CDR2 LQKENI come from the germline V gene. CDR3 amino acids: CASSPGLAGFNTGELFF. The CDR3 coding sequence is TGTGCCAGCTCACCTGGACTAGCGGGATTTAACACCGGGGAGCTGTTTTTT.

This clonotype was counted at least ten times. This chain links TRBV6-5 with TRBJ2-6; D is undetermined. V shed 6 bases and J shed 0 bases, with 9 bases lying between them. The CDR3 runs to 15 residues. Looked up from germline, CDR1 is MNHEY and CDR2 is SVGAGI. CDR3 in amino acids: CASSLRFSGANVLTF. In DNA form, the CDR3 reads TGTGCCAGCAGCCTCAGGTTCTCTGGGGCCAACGTCCTGACTTTC.

This clonotype was picked up many times. The chain recombines TRBV20-1 with TRBJ1-5; D gene ambiguous. Trimming took 0 bases from V and 0 from J, leaving 12 bases between them. The length of the CDR3 is 16 residues. From germline, CDR1 is DFQATT and CDR2 SNEGSKA (reference sequence). CDR3: CSARDAGLASNQPQHF. The CDR3 DNA sequence: TGCAGTGCTAGAGACGCCGGACTGGCTAGCAATCAGCCCCAGCATTTT.

This clonotype was recorded many times. The chain employs TRBV20-1 and TRBJ1-1, with D unresolved. Trimming removed 4 bases at V and 2 bases at J, with 11 bases between. This CDR3 is 13 amino acids long. Germline V gene data show CDR1 as DFQATT and CDR2 as SNEGSKA (reference sequence). In DNA form, the CDR3 reads TGCAGTGCTAAGGGCAGGAGAAACACTGAAGCTTTCTTT. This translates into CSAKGRRNTEAFF.

The V call is TRBV5-1, the J call TRBJ2-3; a possible D gene is TRBD2 (6 bases). CDR1 and CDR2 from the germline V gene are SGHRS and YFSETQ. The germline V and J ends were trimmed by 0 bases and 5 bases, with 28 bases remaining between them. The CDR3 totals 20 residues. Written as DNA, the CDR3 is TGCGCCAGCAGCTTGGCCGGGAGCGGTGTACTAGCTGGTTCGGAAGATACGCAGTATTTT. It codes for CASSLAGSGVLAGSEDTQYF.

This clonotype was counted ten times or more. The chain uses TRBV7-3 and TRBJ2-1; TRBD2 aligns across 10 bases. Germline V lookup: CDR1 SGHTA, CDR2 FQGTGA. This CDR3 has 15 amino acids. The V gene end was trimmed by 5 bases and the J gene end by 5 bases; junction bases not matched to a gene: 6. In DNA form, the CDR3 reads TGTGCCAGCAGCCTTCGGACTAGCGGTAACAATGAGCAGTTCTTC. Protein: CASSLRTSGNNEQFF.

In its sample, this clonotype was seen many times. This rearrangement joins TRBV6-6 to TRBJ1-1; tentatively, D is TRBD1 (6 bases). V gave up 2 bases and J gave up 7 bases, with 11 bases separating them. CDR3 length: 13 residues. Germline V gene data show CDR1 as MNHNY and CDR2 as SVGAGI (reference sequence). The CDR3 DNA sequence: TGTGCCAGCAGTTACGCAGGGGAAGTTGAAGCTTTCTTT. Its translation is CASSYAGEVEAFF.

This clonotype was recorded at least ten times. V usage is TRBV5-1 and J usage is TRBJ2-1; possibly TRBD1 for D (5 bases). The CDR3 extends over 12 amino acids. Germline values: CDR1 SGHRS, CDR2 YFSETQ. The V and J ends lost 4 bases and 8 bases respectively, with 10 bases between them. The CDR3 loop is CASSLVGDEQFF. In DNA, the CDR3 is TGCGCCAGCAGCCTAGTAGGGGATGAGCAGTTCTTC. Complete variable domain (other parts from reference TRBV5-1 and TRBJ2-1): KAGVTQTPRYLIKTRGQQVTLSCSPISGHRSVSWYQQTPGQGLQFLFEYFSETQRNKGNFPGRFSGRQFSNSRSEMNVSTLELGDSALYLCASSLVGDEQFFGPGTRLTVL.

This clonotype was seen repeatedly, ten times or more. V and J are TRBV20-1 and TRBJ1-5; D may be TRBD1 (5 bases). Germline V gene lookup returns CDR1 DFQATT and CDR2 SNEGSKA (reference sequence). The CDR3 contains 12 residues. With 3 bases removed from V and 4 bases from J, the gap between germline ends came to 7 bases. CDR3 residues: CSASRQNQPQHF. The CDR3 bases are TGCAGTGCTAGTAGACAGAATCAGCCCCAGCATTTT.

The chain joins TRBV18 to TRBJ1-1, with 7 bases matching TRBD1. The CDR3 covers 14 residues. Germline V gives CDR1 KGHSH, CDR2 LQKENI. V lost 3 bases to trimming and J lost 5 bases; unmatched junction nucleotides: 6. The CDR3 bases are TGTGCCAGCTCACCGGAGGGGGCTGGGACTGAAGCTTTCTTT. Protein product: CASSPEGAGTEAFF.

This clonotype was picked up many times. This chain uses TRBV5-1 with TRBJ2-6; TRBD2 is a possible D gene (6 bases). Germline values: CDR1 SGHRS, CDR2 YFSETQ. Deletions cut 1 base from V and 0 bases from J, with 11 bases between. The length of the CDR3 is 17 residues. CDR3 nucleotide sequence: TGCGCCAGCAGCTTGTCGGGACTGAGCTCTGGGGCCAACGTCCTGACTTTC. Its translation is CASSLSGLSSGANVLTF. Combining the CDR3 with reference TRBV5-1 and TRBJ2-6 gives the whole variable domain KAGVTQTPRYLIKTRGQQVTLSCSPISGHRSVSWYQQTPGQGLQFLFEYFSETQRNKGNFPGRFSGRQFSNSRSEMNVSTLELGDSALYLCASSLSGLSSGANVLTFGAGSRLTVL.

In the case of this clonotype: This clone may be a read error of a much larger clone one base away. V and J are TRBV2 and TRBJ2-7, with D possibly called TRBD1 or TRBD2 (5 bases each). The CDR3 runs 13 residues. The germline V gene encodes CDR1 SNHLY and CDR2 FYNNEI. V was pared by 5 bases and J by 7 bases, with 15 bases between. The CDR3 sequence: CASSLGRGGEQYF. CDR3 nucleotides: TGTGCCAGCAGTTTGGGACGGGGTGGAGAGCAGTACTTC. The variable domain in full, with the rest retrieved from reference TRBV2 and TRBJ2-7, is EPEVTQTPSHQVTQMGQEVILRCVPISNHLYFYWYRQILGQKVEFLVSFYNNEISEKSEIFDDQFSVERPDGSNFTLKIRSTKLEDSAMYFCASSLGRGGEQYFGPGTRLTVT.

This clonotype came up many times. The chain employs TRBV20-1 and TRBJ1-5; the match to TRBD1 covers 9 bases. Germline assignment: CDR1 DFQATT and CDR2 SNEGSKA (reference sequence). V shed 0 bases, J shed 6 bases, and the junction held 6 bases outside the gene matches. The CDR3 runs to 15 residues. In DNA, the CDR3 is TGCAGTGCTAGAGATTCGGGACAGGGAGGTCAGCCCCAGCATTTT. It yields the protein CSARDSGQGGQPQHF.

This clonotype was counted at least ten times. The chain has TRBV20-1 and TRBJ2-6; TRBD1 matches 9 bases. The CDR3 is 17 amino acids. J lost 0 bases, V lost 3 bases, and 6 bases had no gene match. Per germline, CDR1 DFQATT and CDR2 SNEGSKA (reference sequence). The CDR3 sequence is CSASWGTGSSGANVLTF. The CDR3 DNA sequence: TGCAGTGCTAGTTGGGGGACAGGGAGCTCTGGGGCCAACGTCCTGACTTTC.

Ten or more counts support this clonotype. CDR3 sequence reads: CSASGRFGNNEQFF. In DNA form, the CDR3 reads TGCAGTGCTAGCGGGCGGTTCGGGAACAATGAGCAGTTCTTC. The rearrangement links TRBV20-1 to TRBJ2-1; D may be TRBD2 (5 bases). The CDR3 length is 14 residues. Trimming took 3 bases from V and 5 from J, leaving 14 bases between them. Per the germline V gene, CDR1 is DFQATT and CDR2 is SNEGSKA (reference sequence).

This clonotype was seen at least ten times. The gene calls are TRBV9 and TRBJ2-3; D unclear. Germline V gene lookup returns CDR1 SGDLS and CDR2 YYNGEE. CDR3 length: 15 residues. The V gene lost 0 bases and the J gene lost 0 bases, with 8 bases spanning the gap. The CDR3 region is CASSVDSSSTDTQYF. The CDR3, as DNA: TGTGCCAGCAGCGTAGATAGCTCTAGCACAGATACGCAGTATTTT.

Of note for this clonotype: A clone one base away is much larger, so this may be a read error. The chain joins TRBV12-3 or TRBV12-4 to TRBJ1-1; D perhaps matches TRBD1 (6 bases). V was clipped by 4 bases and J by 3 bases, with 9 bases between them. The CDR3 totals 13 residues. The CDR3 spells CASSSPGDTEAFF. DNA for the CDR3: TGTGCCAGCAGTTCCCCAGGGGACACTGAAGCTTTCTTT.

There are many counts of this clonotype. The chain has TRBV18 and TRBJ2-5; D tentatively fits TRBD1 or TRBD2 (5 bases each). Trimming pared 6 bases from V and 5 bases from J, leaving 13 bases between. The germline CDR1 and CDR2 sequences are KGHSH and LQKENI. The CDR3 totals 13 residues. The CDR3 DNA follows: TGTGCCAGCTCCGCAGGGACGTCGGAGACCCAGTACTTC. Translated, it gives CASSAGTSETQYF.